The rows below give T cell receptor beta chains drawn from one sample of a study of T cell responses to AZD1222 COVID-19 vaccine. The data were produced by immunoSEQ multiplex PCR, yet TCRdb's version contains in-frame clones alone and is incomplete. Of approximately 100,000 clones listed, approximately 90% are singletons. Sequenced material: peripheral blood, taken 28 days after the second AZD1222 dose. These receptors were taken from an adult who received the AZD1222 COVID-19 vaccine. The CDR3 runs from the conserved cysteine through the conserved F or W.

cdr3_length | v_call | cdr3_aa
15 | TRBV4-3 | CASSQDRGSVEEQYF
13 | TRBV18 | CASSPDSNYGYTF
16 | TRBV7-9 | CASSRAVGGVNTEAFF
13 | TRBV6-5 | CASKRTGTYGYTF
15 | TRBV10-1 | CASSESAGGTDTQYF
14 | TRBV28 | CASSFSAGPYEQYF
12 | TRBV29-1 | CSSGQSNYGYTF
14 | TRBV28 | CASSSAGEKYGYTF
15 | TRBV18 | CASSKLAGFEYEQYF
13 | TRBV6-5 | CASSYSLQETQYF
20 | TRBV27 | CASSRTPGLAGGPSFNEQFF
13 | TRBV7-8 | CASSAYRASEAFF
14 | TRBV28 | CASSFIIRADTQYF
13 | TRBV7-3 | CASSPDRNYGYTF
15 | TRBV15 | CATRAGTGLLNEQFF
16 | TRBV24-1 | CATSDLRSPEGNEQFF
17 | TRBV6-1 | CASSEAIWFSGANVLTF
14 | TRBV19 | CASRLAGAPDTQYF
14 | TRBV6-5 | CASSPEGPRLGYTF
15 | TRBV5-1 | CASSLKGQGGTEAFF
14 | TRBV18 | CASSQGNRDQPQHF
14 | TRBV4-1 | CASAAGGDTDTQYF
15 | TRBV28 | CASSLVGGTNYGYTF
13 | TRBV7-9 | CASSFSQNTEAFF
18 | TRBV18 | CASSRQGPEFLANYGYTF
15 | TRBV29-1 | CSVDGLAESTDTQYF
15 | TRBV7-9 | CASSFGTSGQETQYF
15 | TRBV5-1 | CASSAGQGNHYGYTF
16 | TRBV18 | CASSPPQAPGANVLTF
12 | TRBV30 | CAWDVGSKKQFF
19 | TRBV19 | CASQNQWSGQKKSGNTIYF
14 | TRBV15 | CATSRGAEAQPQHF
16 | TRBV3-1/TRBV3-2 | CASSQDRLTAYYGYTF
15 | TRBV4-1 | CASSQRGTSYNEQFF
14 | TRBV19 | CAGGGTTNNQPQHF
13 | TRBV13 | CASRAQGAYGYTF
14 | TRBV9 | CASSVVAGAYEQYF
14 | TRBV19 | CASSPSRGAYEQYF
14 | TRBV5-1 | CASSLEQGAYEQYF
14 | TRBV24-1 | CATSDTGGTDTQYF
16 | TRBV4-2 | CASSQEVAAAAEVQYF
15 | TRBV19 | CASSIGNSGNTEAFF
12 | TRBV11-2 | CASSLAVDTQYF
14 | TRBV9 | CASSVLGLAGEQFF
16 | TRBV30 | CAWSRRLAGGPGEQYF
15 | TRBV27 | CASSFNSGRAREQYF
14 | TRBV19 | CASSATRLNTEAFF